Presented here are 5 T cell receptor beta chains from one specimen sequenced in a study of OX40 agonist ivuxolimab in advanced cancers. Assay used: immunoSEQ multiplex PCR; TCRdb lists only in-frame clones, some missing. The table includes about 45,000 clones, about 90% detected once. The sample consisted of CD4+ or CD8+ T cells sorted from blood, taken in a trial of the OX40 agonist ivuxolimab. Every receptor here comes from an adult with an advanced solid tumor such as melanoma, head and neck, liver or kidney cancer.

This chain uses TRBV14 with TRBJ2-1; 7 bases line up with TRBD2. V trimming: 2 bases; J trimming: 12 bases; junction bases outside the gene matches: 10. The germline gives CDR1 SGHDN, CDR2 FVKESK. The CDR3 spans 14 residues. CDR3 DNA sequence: TGTGCCAGCAGCCAATCCCCCCGGTGGGAGGGGCAGTTCTTC. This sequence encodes CASSQSPRWEGQFF.

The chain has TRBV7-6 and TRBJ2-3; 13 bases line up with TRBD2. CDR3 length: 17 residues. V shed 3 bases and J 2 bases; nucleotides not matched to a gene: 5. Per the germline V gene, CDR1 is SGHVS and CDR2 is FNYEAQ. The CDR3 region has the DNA TGTGCCAGCAGCTTGGGACTAGCGGGAATAATCACAGATACGCAGTATTTT. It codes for CASSLGLAGIITDTQYF.

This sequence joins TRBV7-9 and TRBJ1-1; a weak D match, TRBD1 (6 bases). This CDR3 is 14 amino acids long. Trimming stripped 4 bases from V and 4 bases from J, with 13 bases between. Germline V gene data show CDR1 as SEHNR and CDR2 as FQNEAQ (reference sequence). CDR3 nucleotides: TGTGCCAGCAGCTCGACCAAGGGGGGCACTGAAGCTTTCTTT. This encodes CASSSTKGGTEAFF.

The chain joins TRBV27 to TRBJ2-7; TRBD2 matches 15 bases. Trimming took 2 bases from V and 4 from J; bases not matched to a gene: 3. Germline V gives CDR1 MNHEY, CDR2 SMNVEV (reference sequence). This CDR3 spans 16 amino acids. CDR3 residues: CASSLRGTSGGYEQYF. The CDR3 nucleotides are TGTGCCAGCAGTTTAAGGGGGACTAGCGGGGGGTACGAGCAGTACTTC.

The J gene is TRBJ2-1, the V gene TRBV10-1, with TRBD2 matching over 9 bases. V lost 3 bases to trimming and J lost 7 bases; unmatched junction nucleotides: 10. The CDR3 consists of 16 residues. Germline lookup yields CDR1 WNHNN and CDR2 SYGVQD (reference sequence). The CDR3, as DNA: TGCGCCAGCAGTGATTCCCCCGGGACTAGCCCTAATGAGCAGTTCTTC. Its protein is CASSDSPGTSPNEQFF.